Each of the 21 T cell receptor beta chains below was sequenced from the same sample in a study of T-cell reconstitution after alpha-beta-depleted transplantation in children. The authors prepared the TCRbeta library with unique molecular identifiers. TCRdb itself ran the PCR reads through MiXCR, one entry per CDR3 protein. Among approximately 340,000 distinct CDR3 sequences listed, approximately 10% were seen once. The sequencing here drew on PBMCs from the stem cell graft donor, taken from the stem cell graft. All receptors come from a human donor who donated a stem cell graft to a child with acute lymphoblastic leukemia.

This clonotype turned up a few times. V and J are TRBV7-2 and TRBJ2-1; D not resolved. The CDR3 extends over 14 amino acids. Germline lookup yields CDR1 SGHTA and CDR2 FQGNSA. Trimming cost V 0 bases and J 10 bases, with 13 bases left between them. This CDR3 is CASSLAGIGWEQFF. Here the CDR3 DNA reads TGTGCCAGCAGCTTAGCGGGAATCGGTTGGGAGCAGTTCTTC.

In its sample, this clonotype was seen many times. The chain recombines TRBV6-5 with TRBJ2-7; no clear D. CDR1 and CDR2 (germline): MNHEY, SVGAGI. Trimming stripped 3 bases from V and 0 bases from J, with 9 bases between. The CDR3 sequence is 14 residues long. The CDR3 nucleotides are TGTGCCAGCAGTTATGATTACAGCTCCTACGAGCAGTACTTC. It codes for CASSYDYSSYEQYF.

V is TRBV12-3 or TRBV12-4 and J is TRBJ1-1, with D perhaps TRBD1 (5 bases). The CDR3 has 13 residues. The V end was cut by 6 bases, the J end by 3 bases, with 11 bases between. For the CDR3, the DNA is TGTGCCAGCAGCCGGGGACCTGACACTGAAGCTTTCTTT. The encoded protein is CASSRGPDTEAFF.

This clonotype came up many times. The CDR3 nucleotides read TGCAGTGCGAGCCGTGAGGGAGCCAAAAACATTCAGTACTTC. This encodes CSASREGAKNIQYF. The V gene is TRBV20-1, the J gene TRBJ2-4; TRBD2 might be the D (5 bases). The V end lost 6 bases, the J end lost 0 bases, and 12 bases lay between the germline ends. Germline assignment: CDR1 DFQATT and CDR2 SNEGSKA (reference sequence). The CDR3 is 14 amino acids.

The genes are TRBV7-3 and TRBJ2-1; no reliable D call. The CDR3 is made up of 15 amino acids. V lost 2 bases and J 8 bases, leaving 16 bases between the germline ends. Germline-derived CDR1 and CDR2 are SGHTA and FQGTGA. CDR3 nucleotides: TGTGCCAGCAGCTTATGGGCGGCAACCGCCGATGAGCAGTTCTTC. Residues: CASSLWAATADEQFF.

This clonotype has more than one count but fewer than ten. The V call is TRBV20-1, the J call TRBJ2-1; 10 bases map to TRBD2. This CDR3 region has 16 residues. From germline, CDR1 is DFQATT and CDR2 SNEGSKA (reference sequence). Trimming removed 1 base from V and 10 bases from J; junction bases left unmatched: 13. CDR3 in amino acids: CSARAQREGPRREQFF. The CDR3 coding sequence is TGCAGTGCTAGAGCCCAGCGGGAGGGCCCCCGTCGGGAGCAGTTCTTC.

This chain links TRBV6-5 with TRBJ2-1; D is perhaps TRBD2 (6 bases). V was pared by 0 bases and J by 9 bases, with 12 bases between. The germline CDR1 and CDR2 sequences are MNHEY and SVGAGI. The CDR3 covers 14 residues. The CDR3 nucleotides read TGTGCCAGCAGTTACTCGTCGGGAGCTGGTGAGCAGTTCTTC. Translation: CASSYSSGAGEQFF.

The table lists this clonotype with many counts. V gene TRBV6-5 combines with J gene TRBJ2-7; D not resolved. From germline, CDR1 is MNHEY and CDR2 SVGAGI. The CDR3 spans 13 residues. The V end was cut by 8 bases, the J end by 6 bases, with 17 bases between. CDR3: CASGHLSRSEQYF. CDR3 sequence (DNA): TGTGCCAGCGGTCACCTGAGTCGATCCGAGCAGTACTTC.

The chain employs TRBV18 and TRBJ2-3; the D is unclear. V was shortened by 4 bases and J by 0 bases, with 8 bases between the two germline ends. Looked up from germline, CDR1 is KGHSH and CDR2 is LQKENI. CDR3 length: 14 residues. CDR3: CASSLLDSTDTQYF. The CDR3 DNA sequence: TGTGCCAGCTCACTTCTGGATAGCACAGATACGCAGTATTTT.

This clonotype was detected a few times. The rearrangement links TRBV5-1 to TRBJ2-5, with TRBD1 as a possible D gene (5 bases). The CDR3 consists of 15 residues. Deletions cut 0 bases from V and 2 bases from J, with 11 bases between. Germline V gives CDR1 SGHRS, CDR2 YFSETQ. CDR3 nucleotide sequence: TGCGCCAGCAGCTTGGGGGGCGCTGGTCAAGAGACCCAGTACTTC. The encoded protein is CASSLGGAGQETQYF.

This chain joins TRBV6-1 and TRBJ1-1; D ambiguous. Germline lookup yields CDR1 MNHNS and CDR2 SASEGT. The CDR3 extends over 12 amino acids. V shed 8 bases and J shed 0 bases, with 7 bases lying between them. The CDR3 protein is CASARMNTEAFF. The CDR3 coding sequence is TGTGCCAGCGCGAGGATGAACACTGAAGCTTTCTTT.

This clonotype has more than one count but fewer than ten. V is TRBV5-1 and J is TRBJ2-1; 11 positions match TRBD2. CDR1 and CDR2 (germline): SGHRS, YFSETQ. The V segment lost 2 bases and the J segment 3 bases; nucleotides outside the gene matches: 10. The CDR3 loop spans 18 amino acids. CDR3 region: CASSFGLAGSLIYNEQFF. The CDR3 region has the DNA TGCGCCAGCAGCTTCGGACTAGCGGGTTCTCTGATCTACAATGAGCAGTTCTTC.

This chain links TRBV7-2 with TRBJ2-4, with 7 bases fitting TRBD1. This CDR3 is 16 amino acids long. CDR1 is SGHTA and CDR2 is FQGNSA in the germline V gene. V shed 4 bases, J shed 3 bases, and the junction held 9 bases outside the gene matches. As DNA, the CDR3 is TGTGCCAGCAGCTCACAGGGGAATCTAGGCAAAAACATTCAGTACTTC. Its translation: CASSSQGNLGKNIQYF.

In the case of this clonotype: A read error may produce the germline difference seen at one junction end. This chain links TRBV6-5 with TRBJ2-5; D is unresolved. Germline CDR1 is MNHEY and CDR2 is SVGAGI. This CDR3 spans 11 amino acids. In DNA, the CDR3 is TGTGCCAGCAGTTACCACGAGACCCAGTACTTC. This encodes CASSYHETQYF.

This clonotype was found a few times. V gene TRBV12-3 or TRBV12-4 combines with J gene TRBJ1-6; the match to TRBD1 covers 7 bases. J was trimmed by 7 bases and V by 4 bases; bases with no gene match: 7. The CDR3 runs 15 residues. The CDR3 loop reads CASSSQGGRNSPLHF. The CDR3 DNA follows: TGTGCCAGCAGTTCCCAGGGGGGCCGCAATTCACCCCTCCACTTT.

CDR3 amino acids: CASSLFRPNPGLAGSWEQYF. CDR3 nucleotides: TGTGCCAGCAGCTTATTTAGGCCGAACCCGGGACTAGCGGGGAGTTGGGAGCAGTACTTC. The chain is built from TRBV7-3 and TRBJ2-7; 13 nucleotides match TRBD2. There are 20 residues in the CDR3. V lost 2 bases, J lost 7 bases, and 20 bases stayed unmatched. Germline V gene sequence: CDR1 SGHTA, CDR2 FQGTGA.

The chain links TRBV12-3 or TRBV12-4 to TRBJ1-4, with 8 bases aligning to TRBD1. The junction had 13 bases not matched to a gene; V was cut back by 6 bases and J by 10 bases. The length of the CDR3 is 15 residues. DNA for the CDR3: TGTGCCAGCAGCACCCGGTCGACAGGGGTGGGAAAACTGTTTTTT. Its protein product is CASSTRSTGVGKLFF.

This clonotype was detected ten times or more. The V call is TRBV4-1, the J call TRBJ2-3; D is perhaps TRBD1 or TRBD2 (6 bases each). Trimming cost V 4 bases and J 4 bases, with 21 bases left between them. Germline V CDR1 and CDR2: MGHRA, YSYEKL. The CDR3 has 17 residues. CDR3 nucleotides: TGCGCCAGCAGCCGAGGGATAGGGGGGCCTGGAGCAGATACGCAGTATTTT. Its translation: CASSRGIGGPGADTQYF.

This clonotype has just a few counts. J is TRBJ2-3 and V is TRBV12-3 or TRBV12-4; unclear D gene. This CDR3 region has 16 residues. V lost 4 bases and J lost 0, with 14 bases in between. The CDR3 sequence: CASSSASSPSTDTQYF. The CDR3, as DNA: TGTGCCAGCAGTTCGGCCTCGAGCCCTAGCACAGATACGCAGTATTTT.

The chain joins TRBV3-1 to TRBJ1-2; TRBD1 matches at 7 bases. CDR3 size: 14 residues. Germline CDR1 reads LGHDT; CDR2 reads YNNKEL (reference sequence). The V and J ends lost 1 base and 4 bases, in that order; junction bases with no gene match: 3. The CDR3 here is CASSQAGQLYGYTF. Written as DNA, the CDR3 is TGTGCCAGCAGCCAAGCGGGACAGCTCTATGGCTACACCTTC.

About this clonotype: At one of its ends the junction is not consistent with the germline gene, which may arise from a read error. The chain uses TRBV4-2 and TRBJ2-2; TRBD2 agrees at 9 bases. The CDR3 extends over 17 amino acids. Germline V lookup: CDR1 LGHNA, CDR2 YNFKEQ. This CDR3 is CPSSQGVAGGPTGELFF. For the CDR3, the DNA is TGTCCCAGCAGCCAAGGTGTCGCGGGAGGGCCAACCGGGGAGCTGTTTTTT.